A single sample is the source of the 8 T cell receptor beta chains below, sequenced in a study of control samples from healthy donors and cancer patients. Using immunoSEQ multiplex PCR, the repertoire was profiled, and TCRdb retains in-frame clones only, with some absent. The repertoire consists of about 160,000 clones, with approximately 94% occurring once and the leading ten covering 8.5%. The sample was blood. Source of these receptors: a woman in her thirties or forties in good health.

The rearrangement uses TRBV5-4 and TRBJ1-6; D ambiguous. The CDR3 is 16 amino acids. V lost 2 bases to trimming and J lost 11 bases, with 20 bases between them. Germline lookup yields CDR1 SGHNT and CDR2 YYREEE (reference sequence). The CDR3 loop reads CASSLPTGSPSAPLHF. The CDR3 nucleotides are TGTGCCAGCAGCTTACCGACCGGGTCTCCTTCTGCACCCCTCCACTTT.

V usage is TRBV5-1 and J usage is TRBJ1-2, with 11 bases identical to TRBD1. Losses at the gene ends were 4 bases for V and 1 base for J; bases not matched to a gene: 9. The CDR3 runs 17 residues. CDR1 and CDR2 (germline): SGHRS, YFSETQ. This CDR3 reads CASSRGQGASFNYGYTF. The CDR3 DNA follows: TGCGCCAGCAGCCGAGGACAGGGGGCCTCCTTTAACTATGGCTACACCTTC.

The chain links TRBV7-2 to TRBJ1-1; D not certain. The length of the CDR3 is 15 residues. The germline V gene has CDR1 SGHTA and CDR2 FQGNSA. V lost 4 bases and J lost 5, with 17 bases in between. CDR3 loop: CASSSRSRGRTEAFF. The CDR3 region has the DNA TGTGCCAGCAGCTCGCGGTCCCGAGGGAGGACTGAAGCTTTCTTT.

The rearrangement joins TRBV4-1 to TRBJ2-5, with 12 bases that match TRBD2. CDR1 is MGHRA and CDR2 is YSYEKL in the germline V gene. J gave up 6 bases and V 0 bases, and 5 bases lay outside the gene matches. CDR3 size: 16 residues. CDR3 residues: CASSQESSGRGKTQYF. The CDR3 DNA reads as TGCGCCAGCAGCCAAGAATCTAGCGGGAGGGGGAAGACCCAGTACTTC.

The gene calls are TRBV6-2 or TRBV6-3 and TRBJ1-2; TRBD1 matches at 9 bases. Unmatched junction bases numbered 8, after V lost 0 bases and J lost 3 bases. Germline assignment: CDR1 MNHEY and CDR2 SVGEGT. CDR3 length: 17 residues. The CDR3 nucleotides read TGTGCCAGCAGTTACTCTTCCGGGACAGGGCCCTACTATGGCTACACCTTC. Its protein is CASSYSSGTGPYYGYTF.

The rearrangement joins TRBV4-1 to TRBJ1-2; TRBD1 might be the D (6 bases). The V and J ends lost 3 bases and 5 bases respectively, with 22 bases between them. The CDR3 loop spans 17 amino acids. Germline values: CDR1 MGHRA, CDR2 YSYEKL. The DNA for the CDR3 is TGCGCCAGCAGCCAGGGTAGGCTTAGGGGGACGGGATATGGCTACACCTTC. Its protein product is CASSQGRLRGTGYGYTF.

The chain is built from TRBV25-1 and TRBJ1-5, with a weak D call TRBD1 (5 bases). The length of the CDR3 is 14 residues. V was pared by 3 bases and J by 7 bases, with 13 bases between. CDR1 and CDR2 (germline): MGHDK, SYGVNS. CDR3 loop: CASSEGGRGQPQHF. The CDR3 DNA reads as TGTGCCAGCAGTGAGGGGGGGAGGGGCCAGCCCCAGCATTTT. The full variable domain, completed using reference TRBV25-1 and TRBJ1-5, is EADIYQTPRYLVIGTGKKITLECSQTMGHDKMYWYQQDPGMELHLIHYSYGVNSTEKGDLSSESTVSRIRTEHFPLTLESARPSHTSQYLCASSEGGRGQPQHFGDGTRLSIL.

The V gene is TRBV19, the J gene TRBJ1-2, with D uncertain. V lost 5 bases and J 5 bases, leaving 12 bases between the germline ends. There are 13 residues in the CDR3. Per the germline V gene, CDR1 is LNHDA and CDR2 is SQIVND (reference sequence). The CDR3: CASSEAGPYGYTF. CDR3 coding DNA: TGTGCCAGTAGTGAGGCAGGACCTTATGGCTACACCTTC.